Listed below are T cell receptor beta chains from one sample, sequenced in a study of OX40 agonist ivuxolimab in advanced cancers. Using immunoSEQ multiplex PCR, the repertoire was profiled, and TCRdb retains in-frame clones only, with some absent. The table lists 65,000 to 90,000 clones, around 80% of them singletons. The source was CD4+ or CD8+ T cells sorted from blood, collected in a trial of the OX40 agonist ivuxolimab. These TCRs come from an adult with an advanced solid tumor such as melanoma, head and neck, liver or kidney cancer. Both conserved end residues are part of each CDR3. A D gene is named only where the DNA matches it firmly. Where a row states a size, it is once, few, many or the class of an expanded clone; other rows omit it.

D gene,V gene,CDR3 length,clone size,J gene,CDR3 DNA,CDR3 protein
.,TRBV6-5,12,.,TRBJ2-5,TGTGCCAGCAGTGTGGGTCAAGAGACCCAGTACTTC,CASSVGQETQYF
TRBD1,TRBV7-2,14,.,TRBJ2-7,TGTGCCAGCAGCAACCAGGGGGAGTCCTACGAGCAGTACTTC,CASSNQGESYEQYF
.,TRBV7-2,14,.,TRBJ2-7,TGTGCCAGCAGCCCCCTGTGGGGATCGGACGAGCAGTACTTC,CASSPLWGSDEQYF
.,TRBV6-1,13,.,TRBJ1-2,TGTGCCAGCAGTGAAACATATGACTATGGCTACACCTTC,CASSETYDYGYTF
.,TRBV10-3,14,.,TRBJ2-4,TGTGCCATCAAACAGGACCCATTGGGAAACATTCAGTACTTC,CAIKQDPLGNIQYF
.,TRBV6-4,15,.,TRBJ2-1,TGTGCCAGCAGTGCTCAGGGGTTCTCCTACAATGAGCAGTTCTTC,CASSAQGFSYNEQFF
.,TRBV9,13,.,TRBJ1-3,TGTGCCAGCACGGGGAGCTCTGGAAACACCATATATTTT,CASTGSSGNTIYF
.,TRBV5-1,15,once,TRBJ1-1,TGCGCCAGCAGCTTGGTAGGGACACCGAACACTGAAGCTTTCTTT,CASSLVGTPNTEAFF
.,TRBV4-3,14,.,TRBJ2-7,TGCGCCAGCAGCCAAGAAATAGGGAGCTACGAGCAGTACTTC,CASSQEIGSYEQYF
TRBD1,TRBV6-1,14,few,TRBJ1-1,TGTGCCAGCAGTGCGCAGGGGGCTGGGACTGAAGCTTTCTTT,CASSAQGAGTEAFF
TRBD1,TRBV19,18,.,TRBJ1-5,TGTGCCAGTAGTGTTCCTCCGGGACAGAGCCTTAGCAATCAGCCCCAGCATTTT,CASSVPPGQSLSNQPQHF
.,TRBV6-5,15,.,TRBJ1-2,TGTGCCAGCAGTTACTCTGGGGAAGCTAACTATGGCTACACCTTC,CASSYSGEANYGYTF
.,TRBV29-1,14,.,TRBJ1-4,TGCAGCGGGGGGCCAGGGGCAACTAATGAAAAACTGTTTTTT,CSGGPGATNEKLFF
.,TRBV5-1,16,.,TRBJ2-1,TGCGCCAGCAGCTTGGGGGGGACCACATCCTACAATGAGCAGTTCTTC,CASSLGGTTSYNEQFF
.,TRBV19,14,.,TRBJ1-1,TGTGCCAGTAGTATGGGAGACAGGAACACTGAAGCTTTCTTT,CASSMGDRNTEAFF
.,TRBV28,13,.,TRBJ1-2,TGTGCCAGCAGTTTATTTCAGGATTATGGCTACACCTTC,CASSLFQDYGYTF
.,TRBV4-2,17,.,TRBJ1-6,TGTGCCAGCACCCCTAGGACGCAAATCTCCTATAATTCACCCCTCCACTTT,CASTPRTQISYNSPLHF
TRBD1,TRBV5-1,13,.,TRBJ1-4,TGCGCCAGCAGCTCGGGACAGCTGGAAAAACTGTTTTTT,CASSSGQLEKLFF
.,TRBV6-6,14,.,TRBJ2-5,TGTGCCAGCAGTTACAGCCAGGGCCACGAGACCCAGTACTTC,CASSYSQGHETQYF
TRBD1,TRBV5-6,14,.,TRBJ2-7,TGTGCCAGCAGCTGGAGGACAGGGAGCTACGAGCAGTACTTC,CASSWRTGSYEQYF
.,TRBV20-1,11,.,TRBJ2-5,TGCAGTGCTAGTCCAGGAGAGACCCAGTACTTC,CSASPGETQYF
TRBD2,TRBV5-1,15,.,TRBJ2-7,TGCGCCAGCAGCTTGCGGCAGGGAGGGCTCTACGAGCAGTACTTC,CASSLRQGGLYEQYF
TRBD2,TRBV11-3,14,.,TRBJ2-7,TGTGCCAGCAGCTCCGGACTAGCGGGAGGCGAGCAGTACTTC,CASSSGLAGGEQYF
.,TRBV5-1,13,.,TRBJ2-7,TGCGCCAGCAGCTTGCTGCAGGGTGGCGAGCAGTACTTC,CASSLLQGGEQYF
.,TRBV18,15,once,TRBJ1-4,TGTGCCAGCTCACCACCGGCCAGGAGGAATGAAAAACTGTTTTTT,CASSPPARRNEKLFF
.,TRBV5-1,13,once,TRBJ1-1,TGCGCCAGCAGCTTGGACGAGACCGGGGATGCTTTCTTT,CASSLDETGDAFF
.,TRBV5-4,14,.,TRBJ2-5,TGTGCCAGCAGCTTGGCGACTAGGCAAGAGACCCAGTACTTC,CASSLATRQETQYF
.,TRBV11-2,14,few,TRBJ2-7,TGTGCCAGCAGCTTCAGACAGAATACCTACGAGCAGTACTTC,CASSFRQNTYEQYF
TRBD2,TRBV29-1,15,.,TRBJ2-5,TGCAGCGGCACAGGACTAGCGGGAGGCGGGGAGACCCAGTACTTC,CSGTGLAGGGETQYF
.,TRBV28,14,once,TRBJ2-6,TGTGCCAGCAGTTTATCTTCTGGGGCCAACGTCCTGACTTTC,CASSLSSGANVLTF
.,TRBV7-2,14,.,TRBJ1-1,TGTGCCAGCAGCCTGACTCCTTACTACCCTGAAGCTTTCTTT,CASSLTPYYPEAFF
.,TRBV15,18,once,TRBJ2-2,TGTGCCACCAGCAGAGATTTTGGCAGGGGGGCAGTGACCGGGGAGCTGTTTTTT,CATSRDFGRGAVTGELFF
TRBD1,TRBV7-8,17,.,TRBJ2-2,TGTGCCAGCAGCTTAGTTTACGGGCAGGGGGACACCGGGGAGCTGTTTTTT,CASSLVYGQGDTGELFF
.,TRBV11-2,15,.,TRBJ2-4,TGTGCCAGCAGCCTCTCCGCGGGACAAGGGTACATTCAGTACTTC,CASSLSAGQGYIQYF
TRBD2,TRBV6-5,13,once,TRBJ2-3,TGTGCCGTACTAGCGGGAGGGACAGATACGCAGTATTTT,CAVLAGGTDTQYF
.,TRBV5-1,15,.,TRBJ2-7,TGCGCCAGCAGCTTGGGGCAGGGGATACTCTACGAGCAGTACTTC,CASSLGQGILYEQYF
TRBD1,TRBV5-4,15,.,TRBJ2-5,TGTGCCAGCAGCGATGGACAGGATAGGCAAGAGACCCAGTACTTC,CASSDGQDRQETQYF
.,TRBV27,14,.,TRBJ1-6,TGTGCCAGCAGTTTCGGGAGCCCAAATTCACCCCTCCACTTT,CASSFGSPNSPLHF
TRBD1,TRBV28,15,.,TRBJ2-7,TGTGCCAGCAGCCCCATAGGGGACAGGTCCTACGAGCAGTACTTC,CASSPIGDRSYEQYF
.,TRBV7-6,17,.,TRBJ2-2,TGTGCCAGCAGCTTAGAGACAGCTAGGGCGAACACCGGGGAGCTGTTTTTT,CASSLETARANTGELFF